The TCR beta chain described here comes from a study of blood T cell repertoires in COVID-19 (dated by TCRdb to the early 2020s). Background on the whole study: Samples from collaborators originated in the United States, Italy and Spain and spanned both the acute and convalescent phases of COVID-19. The material from the prospective study consisted of cDNA or gDNA derived from T cells, B-cell-depleted T cells, or PBMCs. The repertoires were made available in a free public database intended to serve as a resource for research on the immune response to SARS-CoV-2. Where available, HLA class I and class II types were taken from metadata supplied by the sample provider and were not determined by assay-based typing. The samples were drawn from two sources: the first 160 participants of the ongoing ImmuneRACE study, and 1,254 subjects contributed by 6 global collaborators. Sample metadata almost always included a de-identified subject ID, COVID-19 status, age in years and sex. The dataset comprised deeply sampled blood TCRbeta repertoires from subjects exposed to, actively infected with, or recovered from COVID-19. The paper as a whole reports these results and caveats: Clinical and demographic metadata were provided uncurated, with the amount varying by source and participant.

Comments on this clone: Its antigen is currently not known. No qualities accompany the bases; no much larger clone lies one base away.

TCRbeta CDR3 regions were amplified from genomic DNA using the immunoSEQ Assay, a bias-controlled multiplex PCR. Processing in the source paper ran as follows. Within the assay, amplification of reference gene primers was used to estimate how many nucleated cells each sample contained. Sequence reads were collapsed and filtered to measure the absolute abundance of every unique TCRbeta CDR3 rearrangement. For each sample, productive Simpson clonality was calculated by taking the square root of Simpson's diversity index across productive rearrangements. Not all clones reach the TCRdb copy of this immuneACCESS table, which keeps in-frame sequences only. Checked studies attribute under half of the gap to unresolved V genes and leave the rest unexplained. V and J calls and clone size are those listed in that table; D and trimming were worked out from the DNA. The sample table holds approximately 270,000 clones, of which 87% were seen once. The ten largest make up roughly 3.1% of the sample.

A distance of 6 bases separates the germline ends of V and J, which lose 2 bases and 6 bases respectively. Reading the germline V gene gives CDR1 KGHDR and CDR2 SFDVKD. The CDR3 covers 12 residues, taking in both the cysteine and the phenylalanine. The read is trimmed to its CDR3 DNA, 36 bases read in frame from base 1. Each collaborating institution followed its own protocols to collect whole blood in K2EDTA tubes. For TCRbeta analysis, collaborator samples were shipped as frozen whole blood, as isolated PBMCs, or as DNA extracted from either sample type. Sequenced input: peripheral blood. The clonotype originates from a young man with active or convalescent COVID-19. This chain joins TRBV24-1 to TRBJ1-2; there is no confident call for the D gene. DNA sequence: TGTGCCACCAGTGATTCCGAGAATGGCTACACCTTC. Its translation is CATSDSENGYTF.